This T cell receptor (beta chain) was identified in a study of T-cell memory formation after mild COVID-19. There are a few counts of this clonotype. As yet, its antigen is unknown. A single record per CDR3 protein comes from TCRdb applying MiXCR to the 5' RACE reads. The data hold hundreds of thousands of distinct CDR3 sequences, with under 20% observed a single time. Whole-study results and caveats: Clones that shrank (day 15 to 85) were balanced CD4/CD8, whereas later expanders leaned CD4+.

Trimming shortened V by 8 bases and J by 5 bases, and 18 bases separated the two germline ends. Germline V lookup: CDR1 SGHTA, CDR2 FQGTGA. This CDR3 has 14 residues. This receptor was identified in a man aged 18 to 30 who had mild COVID-19 (a few samples of this study predate the infection). Cell type and time point are not known. This sequence joins TRBV7-3 and TRBJ1-2; D gene uncertain. Sequenced material: PBMCs or a T cell subset sorted from them (not recorded which). CDR3 bases: TGTGCCAGCGGGAGAGGTGGAGAAAATTATGGCTACACCTTC. It specifies CASGRGGENYGYTF.